Below are 11 T cell receptor beta chains sequenced from a single sample in a study of T cell responses to AZD1222 COVID-19 vaccine. TCRdb's copy holds only in-frame clones and misses some; the assay was immunoSEQ multiplex PCR. Found here are 150,000 to 200,000 clones, 85% to 95% of them singletons; the top ten hold approximately 0.64%. Sequenced here: peripheral blood, sampled on day 0 of AZD1222 vaccination. These receptors originate from an adult in good health.

The chain carries TRBV5-1 and TRBJ2-7; 9 positions match TRBD1. CDR1 is SGHRS and CDR2 is YFSETQ in the germline V gene. The V and J ends lost 4 bases and 4 bases, in that order; junction bases with no gene match: 9. The CDR3 spans 15 residues. CDR3 in DNA: TGCGCCAGCAGCGGGACCGGGACAGGGAATTACGAGCAGTACTTC. Amino acids: CASSGTGTGNYEQYF.

The count of this clone is one. CDR3 residues: CAWADRGNSPLHF. Written as DNA, the CDR3 is TGTGCCTGGGCCGACAGGGGCAATTCACCCCTCCACTTT. V is TRBV30 and J is TRBJ1-6, with 8 bases lining up with TRBD1. The CDR3 consists of 13 residues. Per germline, CDR1 GTSNPN and CDR2 SVGIG (reference sequence). The ends lost 5 bases at V and 7 bases at J; junction bases unmatched: 4.

This chain links TRBV30 with TRBJ1-1; 8 bases align to TRBD1. This CDR3 region has 14 residues. CDR1 and CDR2 (germline): GTSNPN, SVGIG (reference sequence). After removal of 5 bases from V and 5 bases from J, the junction contained 10 bases not matched to a gene. CDR3 in amino acids: CAWGQGQGETEAFF. DNA for the CDR3: TGTGCCTGGGGACAAGGACAGGGCGAAACTGAAGCTTTCTTT. Drawing the rest from reference TRBV30 and TRBJ1-1, the complete variable domain is SQTIHQWPATLVQPVGSPLSLECTVEGTSNPNLYWYRQAAGRGLQLLFYSVGIGQISSEVPQNLSASRPQDRQFILSSKKLLLSDSGFYLCAWGQGQGETEAFFGQGTRLTVV.

The chain joins TRBV5-6 to TRBJ1-4; D not certain. V shed 2 bases and J shed 7 bases, with 12 bases lying between them. Germline loops: CDR1 SGHDT, CDR2 YYEEEE. The CDR3 loop spans 14 amino acids. The DNA of the CDR3 is TGTGCCAGCAGCTTATACCAGGCTGGTGAAAAACTGTTTTTT. It is translated as CASSLYQAGEKLFF.

V usage is TRBV27 and J usage is TRBJ2-1, with TRBD1 identical over 9 bases. Trimming removed 7 bases from V and 6 bases from J; junction bases left unmatched: 7. This CDR3 has 14 amino acids. Germline V gene data show CDR1 as MNHEY and CDR2 as SMNVEV (reference sequence). CDR3: CASKTGGIVNEQFF. The CDR3 DNA sequence: TGTGCCAGCAAAACAGGGGGCATCGTCAATGAGCAGTTCTTC.

The chain uses TRBV18 and TRBJ1-2; TRBD1 agrees at 7 bases. The CDR3 covers 15 residues. Germline trimming cut 6 bases from V and 5 bases from J; bases unmatched to any gene: 12. Germline CDR1 and CDR2: KGHSH and LQKENI. Here the CDR3 reads CASSQTGERRYGYTF. The CDR3 region has the DNA TGTGCCAGCTCTCAAACAGGGGAGAGGCGGTATGGCTACACCTTC.

The gene calls are TRBV6-5 and TRBJ1-6; unclear D gene. V was clipped by 4 bases and J by 5 bases, with 9 bases between them. CDR1 MNHEY and CDR2 SVGAGI come from the germline V gene. There are 14 residues in the CDR3. The CDR3 loop reads CASSSSGNNSPLHF. In nucleotides, the CDR3 is TGTGCCAGCAGTTCCTCAGGCAATAATTCACCCCTCCACTTT.

The V gene is TRBV6-5, the J gene TRBJ1-2; D is uncertain. This CDR3 comprises 15 residues. CDR1 is MNHEY and CDR2 is SVGAGI in the germline V gene. The ends were cut back, 3 bases at V and 6 bases at J, with 17 bases in the middle. This chain's CDR3 is CASSYGLNPGDGYTF. The CDR3 DNA reads as TGTGCCAGCAGTTATGGTCTAAACCCGGGCGATGGCTACACCTTC.

The chain carries TRBV10-3 and TRBJ1-1; weak D call: TRBD1 (5 bases). There are 13 residues in the CDR3. The V gene's germline CDR1 is ENHRY and CDR2 SYGVKD. Deletions cut 10 bases from V and 2 bases from J, with 14 bases between. The CDR3 nucleotides are TGTGCCACCGAAGAGGGGATTAACACTGAAGCTTTCTTT. Protein: CATEEGINTEAFF.

This chain joins TRBV15 and TRBJ2-7; D may match TRBD1 or TRBD2 (5 bases each). Trimming took off 5 bases at V and 0 bases at J, with 11 bases between the two ends. The CDR3 is 14 amino acids. Germline CDR1 and CDR2: LNHNV and YYDKDF (reference sequence). The CDR3 DNA follows: TGTGCCACCAGCGCCCGAGGGGCCTCCTACGAGCAGTACTTC. Amino acids: CATSARGASYEQYF. Complete variable domain (other parts from reference TRBV15 and TRBJ2-7): DAMVIQNPRYQVTQFGKPVTLSCSQTLNHNVMYWYQQKSSQAPKLLFHYYDKDFNNEADTPDNFQSRRPNTSFCFLDIRSPGLGDTAMYLCATSARGASYEQYFGPGTRLTVT.

This clone appeared a single time. The genes are TRBV28 and TRBJ2-3, with D uncertain. The CDR3 is 15 residues long. Trimming left V 5 bases short and J 2 bases short, with 14 bases between. Germline CDR1 and CDR2: MDHEN and SYDVKM. The CDR3 loop reads CASSPYSSSTDTQYF. The CDR3 DNA sequence: TGTGCCAGCAGTCCCTATTCTAGTTCCACAGATACGCAGTATTTT.